The TCR beta chain described here comes from a study of blood T cell repertoires in COVID-19. Across the study: Spain, Italy and the United States supplied samples that represented acute and convalescent COVID-19.

The repertoire was sequenced with immunoSEQ multiplex PCR; TCRdb's copy has only in-frame clones and lacks some. The data contain a few hundred thousand clones, roughly 80% of them singletons. Germline assignment: CDR1 MNHEY and CDR2 SVGAGI. The CDR3 loop spans 14 amino acids. With 7 bases clipped from V and 5 bases from J, the junction kept 9 bases outside the gene matches. The V gene is TRBV6-5, the J gene TRBJ2-5; 8 bases are shared with TRBD2. Sequenced material: peripheral blood. The clonotype was recovered from a woman aged 50 to 60 with active or convalescent COVID-19. The chain's CDR3 is CASNRAGVGETQYF. The CDR3 DNA is TGTGCCAGCAACCGAGCGGGAGTAGGGGAGACCCAGTACTTC.